This TCR beta chain was identified during a study of early T cells in non-severe SARS-CoV-2 infection. There are a few counts of this clonotype. TCRdb itself ran the 5' RACE reads through MiXCR, one entry per CDR3 protein. Among more than 45,000 distinct CDR3 sequences listed, around 5.6% were seen once. CDR3 length equals 15 residues. Germline-derived CDR1 and CDR2 are MDHEN and SYDVKM. V was cut by 5 bases and J by 0 bases, with 12 bases left in between. The V and J genes are TRBV28 and TRBJ2-3, with D possibly being TRBD1 (5 bases). The specimen sequenced was whole blood. This clonotype originated in an adult who was a healthcare worker with PCR-confirmed SARS-CoV-2 infection or an uninfected control (not recorded which). The CDR3 reads CASSPWTFSTDTQYF. CDR3 coding DNA: TGTGCCAGCAGTCCCTGGACATTTAGCACAGATACGCAGTATTTT.